The 27 T cell receptor beta chains below all came from one sample that was sequenced in a study of CD8 T cells in ankylosing spondylitis. A single record per CDR3 protein comes from TCRdb applying MiXCR to the 5' RACE reads. The repertoire includes about 250,000 distinct CDR3 sequences, under 8.5% of them detected once, and around 4.9% sits in the top ten. The sequencing input was blood, either unsorted or a sorted T cell fraction (not recorded which). Receptors were obtained from a female donor with ankylosing spondylitis or in good health (not recorded which).

This clonotype occurred many times. J is TRBJ1-1 and V is TRBV5-1; no clear D gene. With 2 bases removed from V and 1 base from J, the gap between germline ends came to 12 bases. The CDR3 contains 15 residues. Germline V gene sequence: CDR1 SGHRS, CDR2 YFSETQ. The CDR3 reads CASSFGRQRNTEAFF. CDR3 DNA sequence: TGCGCCAGCAGCTTCGGACGGCAAAGGAACACTGAAGCTTTCTTT.

Many counts were recorded for this clonotype. This chain links TRBV7-2 with TRBJ2-1, with TRBD2 identical over 10 bases. CDR1 and CDR2 (germline): SGHTA, FQGNSA. The CDR3 is 14 residues long. V lost 11 bases and J lost 2; bases outside the gene matches: 6. CDR3 protein: CASSGSWTYNEQFF. The CDR3 DNA sequence: TGTGCCTCTAGCGGGAGTTGGACCTACAATGAGCAGTTCTTC.

This clonotype was seen ten or more times. The rearrangement links TRBV12-3 or TRBV12-4 to TRBJ1-2, with D unresolved. The CDR3 extends over 13 amino acids. V shed 5 bases and J shed 1 base, with 8 bases lying between them. The chain's CDR3 is CASSPTVNYGYTF. The DNA of the CDR3 is TGTGCCAGCAGTCCTACAGTTAACTATGGCTACACCTTC.

There are many counts of this clonotype. The genes are TRBV4-3 and TRBJ2-1; 8 nucleotides agree with TRBD1. The CDR3 extends over 16 amino acids. The germline V gene has CDR1 LGHNA and CDR2 YSLEER. V was clipped by 5 bases and J by 5 bases; unmatched bases: 11. For the CDR3, the DNA is TGCGCCAGCAGCTTCCAGGACAGGGTGAGGGACAATGAGCAGTTCTTC. Its protein product is CASSFQDRVRDNEQFF.

This CDR3 reads CASSLGAERGAQYF. For the CDR3, the DNA is TGTGCCAGCAGCTTAGGGGCGGAACGAGGGGCCCAGTACTTC. The chain links TRBV11-2 to TRBJ2-5; D tentatively reads TRBD1 or TRBD2 (5 bases each). CDR1 and CDR2 from the germline V gene are SGHAT and FQNNGV. This CDR3 is built from 14 residues. The germline V and J ends were trimmed by 1 base and 9 bases, with 15 bases remaining between them.

This clonotype came up many times. The chain recombines TRBV6-6 with TRBJ2-7, with D maybe TRBD2 (5 bases). The length of the CDR3 is 12 residues. V lost 3 bases and J lost 6, with 9 bases in between. Germline lookup yields CDR1 MNHNY and CDR2 SVGAGI (reference sequence). The CDR3 DNA reads as TGTGCCAGCAGTTATGGTCGGGGCGAGCAGTACTTC. Translation gives CASSYGRGEQYF.

This clonotype was counted at least ten times. The chain employs TRBV12-3 or TRBV12-4 and TRBJ1-5; D possibly corresponds to TRBD1 (6 bases). V lost 2 bases and J 6 bases, leaving 14 bases between the germline ends. CDR3 length: 15 amino acids. DNA for the CDR3: TGTGCCAGCAGTTTATCTGGGGGCGGAGGTCAGCCCCAGCATTTT. It specifies CASSLSGGGGQPQHF.

There are many counts of this clonotype. The chain uses TRBV12-3 or TRBV12-4 and TRBJ2-1; TRBD2 aligns across 10 bases. The CDR3 sequence is 16 residues long. J lost 7 bases, V lost 0 bases, and 6 bases had no gene match. Here the CDR3 reads CASSLALAGGSNEQFF. CDR3 bases: TGTGCCAGCAGTTTAGCGTTAGCGGGAGGTTCTAATGAGCAGTTCTTC.

This clonotype was observed at least ten times. This CDR3 is CASSLYRSGELFF. CDR3 bases: TGTGCCAGCAGCTTGTATAGGTCCGGGGAGCTGTTTTTT. The chain uses TRBV5-6 and TRBJ2-2; D is unclear. V lost 1 base and J lost 6, with 7 bases in between. CDR3 length equals 13 residues. Germline V gives CDR1 SGHDT, CDR2 YYEEEE. The whole variable domain, remainder taken from reference TRBV5-6 and TRBJ2-2, is DAGVTQSPTHLIKTRGQQVTLRCSPKSGHDTVSWYQQALGQGPQFIFQYYEEEERQRGNFPDRFSGHQFPNYSSELNVNALLLGDSALYLCASSLYRSGELFFGEGSRLTVL.

The sample holds many counts of this clonotype. V is TRBV14 and J is TRBJ2-1; 10 bases line up with TRBD2. Germline CDR1 and CDR2: SGHDN and FVKESK. The CDR3 has 16 amino acids. Trimming took 2 bases from V and 2 from J; bases not matched to a gene: 3. CDR3 sequence reads: CASSQLAGAPYNEQFF. CDR3 nucleotide sequence: TGTGCCAGCAGCCAACTAGCGGGAGCCCCCTACAATGAGCAGTTCTTC.

Many counts were recorded for this clonotype. The rearrangement links TRBV4-3 to TRBJ2-3, with TRBD2 identical over 14 bases. Germline CDR1 and CDR2: LGHNA and YSLEER. Germline trimming cut 4 bases from V and 5 bases from J; bases unmatched to any gene: 8. The CDR3 is made up of 17 amino acids. The CDR3 DNA sequence: TGCGCCAGCAGCCCCGCCTTGACTAGCGGGAGGGTAGATACGCAGTATTTT. Protein product: CASSPALTSGRVDTQYF.

This clonotype has ten or more counts. V is TRBV5-6 and J is TRBJ2-5; D is unclear. V lost 0 bases to trimming and J lost 0 bases, with 3 bases between them. CDR1 SGHDT and CDR2 YYEEEE come from the germline V gene. This CDR3 has 13 amino acids. CDR3 bases: TGTGCCAGCAGCTTGGACTACCAAGAGACCCAGTACTTC. It translates to CASSLDYQETQYF.

This clonotype was detected many times. This chain links TRBV5-1 with TRBJ2-1; D is undetermined. The CDR3 length is 15 residues. V was shortened by 4 bases and J by 8 bases, with 19 bases between the two germline ends. CDR1 is SGHRS and CDR2 is YFSETQ in the germline V gene. CDR3 residues: CASSPDASQYDEQFF. The CDR3 DNA follows: TGCGCCAGCAGCCCGGATGCGTCCCAATACGATGAGCAGTTCTTC.

Details on this clonotype: This may stem from a read error, because a much larger clone lies one nucleotide away. V gene TRBV12-3 or TRBV12-4 combines with J gene TRBJ1-5, with 9 nucleotides matching TRBD1. The CDR3 contains 13 residues. The DNA for the CDR3 is TGTGCCAGCAGTGGGACAGGGCGCCAGCACCAGCATTTT. Translated: CASSGTGRQHQHF.

As for this clonotype: A much more abundant neighbour one base away suggests this may be a read error. The CDR3 loop reads CASSRVREETQYF. CDR3 in DNA: TGTGCCAGCAGTAGGGTCCGAGAGGAGACCCAGTACTTC. The chain couples TRBV2 to TRBJ2-5; unclear D gene. Germline V CDR1 and CDR2: SNHLY, FYNNEI. The V and J ends lost 5 bases and 5 bases respectively, with 12 bases between them. This CDR3 is built from 13 residues. Full variable domain (remainder filled in from reference TRBV2 and TRBJ2-5): EPEVTQTPSHQVTQMGQEVILRCVPISNHLYFYWYRQILGQKVEFLVSFYNNEISEKSEIFDDQFSVERPDGSNFTLKIRSTKLEDSAMYFCASSRVREETQYFGPGTRLLVL.

There are many counts of this clonotype. The chain links TRBV6-4 to TRBJ1-6; 7 nucleotides line up with TRBD1. Germline trimming cut 6 bases from V and 2 bases from J; bases unmatched to any gene: 16. The CDR3 runs to 19 residues. CDR1 is MRHNA, CDR2 SNTAGT, per germline. The CDR3 loop is CASSPGGRGIGAYNSPLHF. CDR3 in DNA: TGTGCCAGCAGCCCCGGGGGCAGGGGGATTGGCGCCTATAATTCACCCCTCCACTTT.

This clonotype was counted only a few times. The rearrangement joins TRBV6-2 or TRBV6-3 to TRBJ2-1; 8 bases agree with TRBD2. CDR1 is MNHEY and CDR2 is SVGEGT in the germline V gene. The CDR3 is 18 amino acids. Trimming at V came to 2 bases and at J to 0 bases, leaving 9 bases not matched to a gene. The CDR3 spells CASSYPPLLAVSYNEQFF. The CDR3 nucleotides are TGTGCCAGCAGTTACCCGCCTTTACTAGCGGTCTCCTACAATGAGCAGTTCTTC.

In its sample, this clonotype was seen many times. The chain carries TRBV2 and TRBJ2-7, with D uncertain. Germline CDR1 reads SNHLY; CDR2 reads FYNNEI. The CDR3 runs 12 residues. The V gene lost 6 bases and the J gene lost 0 bases, with 6 bases spanning the gap. The CDR3 nucleotides read TGTGCCAGCAGGAACAACTCCTACGAGCAGTACTTC. This gives the protein CASRNNSYEQYF.

This clonotype occurred many times. This chain connects TRBV6-2 or TRBV6-3 to TRBJ2-1, with 13 positions matching TRBD2. J lost 11 bases, V lost 5 bases, and 3 bases had no gene match. CDR3 length equals 13 residues. CDR1 is MNHEY and CDR2 is SVGEGT in the germline V gene. The CDR3, as DNA: TGTGCCAGCAGTGCCGGGACTAGCGGGAAGCAGTTCTTC. It specifies CASSAGTSGKQFF.

This clonotype was observed at least ten times. The chain employs TRBV6-4 and TRBJ2-3, with 11 bases fitting TRBD2. CDR1 and CDR2 from the germline V gene are MRHNA and SNTAGT. V gave up 5 bases and J gave up 4 bases; unmatched junction bases: 5. This CDR3 has 15 amino acids. DNA of the CDR3: TGTGCCAGCAGTCCGACTAGCGGGGATGCAGATACGCAGTATTTT. Encoded protein: CASSPTSGDADTQYF.

This clonotype was seen repeatedly, ten times or more. This sequence joins TRBV4-3 and TRBJ2-2, with a weak D call TRBD2 (6 bases). With 0 bases removed from V and 4 bases from J, the gap between germline ends came to 18 bases. CDR3 size: 18 residues. Germline V lookup: CDR1 LGHNA, CDR2 YSLEER. CDR3 sequence: CASSQDIGGAASTGELFF. In DNA form, the CDR3 reads TGCGCCAGCAGCCAAGACATAGGAGGGGCCGCGAGCACCGGGGAGCTGTTTTTT.

This clonotype was found many times. J is TRBJ1-1 and V is TRBV20-1; D not resolved. The germline gives CDR1 DFQATT, CDR2 SNEGSKA (reference sequence). V lost 4 bases, J lost 8 bases, and 11 bases lay in between. The CDR3 totals 11 residues. DNA for the CDR3: TGCAGTGCTAAAGGGCCGTCGGAAGCTTTCTTT. Its protein product is CSAKGPSEAFF.

This clonotype has ten or more counts. The chain recombines TRBV7-2 with TRBJ1-2; D remains ambiguous. V was trimmed by 5 bases and J by 4 bases, leaving 14 bases between them. The CDR3 contains 14 residues. The germline gives CDR1 SGHTA, CDR2 FQGNSA. CDR3 sequence (DNA): TGTGCCAGCAGCCCAGCCACCATTCGCTATGGCTACACCTTC. It translates to CASSPATIRYGYTF. Filled out from reference TRBV7-2 and TRBJ1-2, the complete variable domain reads GAGVSQSPSNKVTEKGKDVELRCDPISGHTALYWYRQSLGQGLEFLIYFQGNSAPDKSGLPSDRFSAERTGGSVSTLTIQRTQQEDSAVYLCASSPATIRYGYTFGSGTRLTVV.

In this sample, this clonotype turned up many times. The V and J genes are TRBV4-3 and TRBJ1-1; 7 nucleotides line up with TRBD1. The J segment lost 5 bases and the V segment lost 0 bases, leaving 9 bases of the junction unmatched. The CDR3 sequence is 16 residues long. Germline V CDR1 and CDR2: LGHNA, YSLEER. CDR3 bases: TGCGCCAGCAGCCAAGATCTAGTCTCAGGGGGGACTGAAGCTTTCTTT. Its translation: CASSQDLVSGGTEAFF.

This clonotype was seen at least ten times. J is TRBJ1-1 and V is TRBV18; D unclear. The CDR3 is 13 amino acids. In germline, CDR1 is KGHSH, CDR2 LQKENI. V was clipped by 3 bases and J by 1 base, with 6 bases between them. The CDR3 reads CASSPSQNTEAFF. CDR3 DNA: TGTGCCAGCTCACCGAGCCAGAACACTGAAGCTTTCTTT.

Concerning this clonotype itself: Since a much larger clone is just one base distant, this may be a read error. The genes are TRBV6-2 or TRBV6-3 and TRBJ1-6; TRBD1 agrees at 7 bases. CDR3 length equals 15 residues. Germline assignment: CDR1 MNHEY and CDR2 SVGEGT. The CDR3 here is CARSRRTGAYSPLHF. CDR3 DNA sequence: TGTGCCCGCAGCAGACGGACAGGCGCCTATTCACCCCTCCACTTT.

This clonotype was detected ten times or more. The chain uses TRBV18 and TRBJ2-7; 7 positions match TRBD1. CDR3 length equals 14 residues. Looked up from germline, CDR1 is KGHSH and CDR2 is LQKENI. V trimming: 3 bases; J trimming: 5 bases; junction bases outside the gene matches: 7. Here the CDR3 DNA reads TGTGCCAGCTCACCCGCGACAGGGTCAGACGAGCAGTACTTC. Translating it yields CASSPATGSDEQYF.